This record covers a single TCR beta chain. Its antigen is as yet unknown. This record belongs to a study of cytomegalovirus exposure and HLA in healthy donors. Points from the study as a whole: An analysis that came later showed most CMV-associated TCR beta chains appearing HLA-restricted. The study labeled fewer than 200 TCR beta chains cytomegalovirus-associated.

PCR was performed using 60 Vbeta and 13 Jbeta primers. TCRdb's copy holds only in-frame clones and misses some; the assay was immunoSEQ multiplex PCR. Counted here are over 70,000 clones, 80% occurring once; the ten biggest clones make up over 2%. The J segment lost 4 bases and the V segment lost 4 bases, leaving 13 bases of the junction unmatched. The length of the CDR3 is 17 residues. Per germline, CDR1 SGDLS and CDR2 YYNGEE. The sequence derives from a man aged 18 to 35 in good health and CMV-seronegative. The rearrangement uses TRBV9 and TRBJ1-4; TRBD1 agrees at 7 bases. Sequenced material: PBMCs. The CDR3 protein is CASSISSRQGFNEKLFF. CDR3 nucleotides: TGTGCCAGCAGCATAAGTTCGCGACAGGGCTTTAATGAAAAACTGTTTTTT. Full variable domain (remainder filled in from reference TRBV9 and TRBJ1-4): DSGVTQTPKHLITATGQRVTLRCSPRSGDLSVYWYQQSLDQGLQFLIQYYNGEERAKGNILERFSAQQFPDLHSELNLSSLELGDSALYFCASSISSRQGFNEKLFFGSGTQLSVL.